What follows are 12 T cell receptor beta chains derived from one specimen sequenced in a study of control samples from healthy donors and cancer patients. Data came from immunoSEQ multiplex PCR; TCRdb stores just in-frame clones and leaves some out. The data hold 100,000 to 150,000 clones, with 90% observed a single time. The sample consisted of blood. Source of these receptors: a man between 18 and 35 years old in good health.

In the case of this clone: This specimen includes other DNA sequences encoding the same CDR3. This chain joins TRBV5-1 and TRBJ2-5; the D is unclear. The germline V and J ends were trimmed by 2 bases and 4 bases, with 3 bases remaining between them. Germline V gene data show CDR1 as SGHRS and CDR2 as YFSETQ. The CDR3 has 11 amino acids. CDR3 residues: CASSFGETQYF. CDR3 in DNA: TGCGCCAGCAGCTTCGGAGAGACCCAGTACTTC.

CDR3 nucleotide sequence: TGTGCCAGCAGTGAACAGGGGGTCGATCAGCCCCAGCATTTT. Its protein is CASSEQGVDQPQHF. J is TRBJ1-5 and V is TRBV2; the match to TRBD1 covers 7 bases. Germline V gives CDR1 SNHLY, CDR2 FYNNEI. Trimming at V came to 2 bases and at J to 5 bases, leaving 3 bases not matched to a gene. The CDR3 is 14 amino acids.

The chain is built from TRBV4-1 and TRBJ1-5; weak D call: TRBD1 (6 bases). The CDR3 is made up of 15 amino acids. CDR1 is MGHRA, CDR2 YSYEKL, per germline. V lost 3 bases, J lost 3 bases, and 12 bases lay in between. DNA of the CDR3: TGCGCCAGCAGCCACTCGGACAGTGACAATCAGCCCCAGCATTTT. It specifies CASSHSDSDNQPQHF.

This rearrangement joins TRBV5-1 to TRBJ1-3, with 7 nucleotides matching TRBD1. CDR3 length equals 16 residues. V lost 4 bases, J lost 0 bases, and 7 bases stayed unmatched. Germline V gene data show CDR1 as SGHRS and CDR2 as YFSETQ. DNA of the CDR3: TGCGCCAGCAGCCCGGACAGGATTAGCTCTGGAAACACCATATATTTT. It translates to CASSPDRISSGNTIYF.

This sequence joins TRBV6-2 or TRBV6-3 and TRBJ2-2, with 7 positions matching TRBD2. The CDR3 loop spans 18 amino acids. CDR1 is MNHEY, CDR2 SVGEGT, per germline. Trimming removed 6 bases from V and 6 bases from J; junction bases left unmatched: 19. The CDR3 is CASSPLRLRGREAGELFF. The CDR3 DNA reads TGTGCCAGCAGCCCTCTTCGTTTGCGGGGGAGGGAGGCCGGGGAGCTGTTTTTT.

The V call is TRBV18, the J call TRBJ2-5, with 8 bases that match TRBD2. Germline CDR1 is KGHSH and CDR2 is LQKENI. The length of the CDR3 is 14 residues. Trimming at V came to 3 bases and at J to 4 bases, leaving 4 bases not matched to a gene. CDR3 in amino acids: CASSPLAGLETQYF. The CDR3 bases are TGTGCCAGCTCACCCCTAGCGGGTCTAGAGACCCAGTACTTC.

Written as DNA, the CDR3 is TGTGCCAGCAGATCCTCGGCAGATACGCAGTATTTT. This translates into CASRSSADTQYF. The rearrangement joins TRBV21-1 to TRBJ2-3; the table's D gene call, TRBD2, was not cross checked with the DNA. TRBV21-1 is shown as a pseudogene. This CDR3 is 12 amino acids long.

CDR3 loop: CAIRDSEGFSGNTIYF. The CDR3 coding sequence is TGTGCCATCAGGGACTCTGAGGGGTTCTCTGGAAACACCATATATTTT. The chain uses TRBV10-3 and TRBJ1-3, with a possible D match to TRBD1 (5 bases). From germline, CDR1 is ENHRY and CDR2 SYGVKD. CDR3 length equals 16 residues. V was shortened by 6 bases and J by 0 bases, with 15 bases between the two germline ends.

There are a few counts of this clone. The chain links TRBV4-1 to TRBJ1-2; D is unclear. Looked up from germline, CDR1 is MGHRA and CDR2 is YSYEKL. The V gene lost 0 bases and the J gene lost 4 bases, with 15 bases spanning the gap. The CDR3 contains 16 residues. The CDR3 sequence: CASSQEGQAPSYGYTF. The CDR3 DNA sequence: TGCGCCAGCAGCCAAGAGGGCCAGGCGCCCTCCTATGGCTACACCTTC.

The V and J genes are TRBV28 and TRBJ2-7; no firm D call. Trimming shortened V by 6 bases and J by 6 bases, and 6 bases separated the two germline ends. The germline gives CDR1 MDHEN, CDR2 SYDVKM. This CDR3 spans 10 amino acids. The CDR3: CASRSGEQYF. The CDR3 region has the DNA TGTGCCAGCAGATCAGGCGAGCAGTACTTC.

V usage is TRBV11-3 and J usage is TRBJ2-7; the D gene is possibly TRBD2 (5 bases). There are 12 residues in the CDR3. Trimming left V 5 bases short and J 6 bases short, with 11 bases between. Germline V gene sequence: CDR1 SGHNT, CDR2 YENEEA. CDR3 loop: CASSTGRGEQYF. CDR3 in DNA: TGTGCCAGCAGCACCGGTCGGGGCGAGCAGTACTTC.

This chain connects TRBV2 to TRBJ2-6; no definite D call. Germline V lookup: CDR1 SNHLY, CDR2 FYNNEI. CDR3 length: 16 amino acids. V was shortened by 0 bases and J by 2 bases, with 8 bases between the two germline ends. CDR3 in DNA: TGTGCCAGCAGTGAAGCGCTTGGGGCTGGGGCCAACGTCCTGACTTTC. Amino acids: CASSEALGAGANVLTF.